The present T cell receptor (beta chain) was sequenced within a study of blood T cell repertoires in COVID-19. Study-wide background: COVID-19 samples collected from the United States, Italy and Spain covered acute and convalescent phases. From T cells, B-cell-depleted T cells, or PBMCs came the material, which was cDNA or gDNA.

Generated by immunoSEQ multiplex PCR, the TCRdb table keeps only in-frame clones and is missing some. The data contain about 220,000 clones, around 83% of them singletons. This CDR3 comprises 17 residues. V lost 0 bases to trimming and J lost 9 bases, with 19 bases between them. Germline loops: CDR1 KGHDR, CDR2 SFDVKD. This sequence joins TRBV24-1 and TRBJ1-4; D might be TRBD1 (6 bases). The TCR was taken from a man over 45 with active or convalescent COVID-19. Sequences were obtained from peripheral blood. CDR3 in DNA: TGTGCCACCAGTGATTTGCAAGTGGACAGAAGAAGAAAAAAACTGTTTTTT. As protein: CATSDLQVDRRRKKLFF.